This T cell receptor (beta chain) emerged from a study of cytomegalovirus exposure and HLA in healthy donors. Study in general: Earlier sequencing of 150 million to 200 million T cells yielded 100 million to 140 million unique TCR beta sequences. Findings and caveats of the study: A prior analysis recorded that most TCR beta V segments were productive about 90% or about 30% of the time. Despite most TCR sequences being rare, some public TCRs occurred in many donors. The authors later found HLA-associated TCR beta chains more clonally expanded than equally common others.

Concerning this clone itself: What it binds is unknown.

It was with 60 Vbeta and 13 Jbeta primers that the PCR ran. The data were produced by immunoSEQ multiplex PCR, yet TCRdb's version contains in-frame clones alone and is incomplete. Of fewer than 200,000 clones in the sample, roughly four fifths were seen once. The sequenced sample consisted of PBMCs. The clonotype originates from a woman aged 45-59 years in good health and CMV-seronegative.

Written as DNA, the CDR3 is TGTGCCAGCAGCTTCGGGGGGGAAAGCAATCAGCCCCAGCATTTT. Its translation is CASSFGGESNQPQHF. J is TRBJ1-5 and V is TRBV7-2; maybe TRBD1 (5 bases). Germline CDR1 and CDR2: SGHTA and FQGNSA. There are 15 residues in the CDR3. With 3 bases removed from V and 1 base from J, the gap between germline ends came to 10 bases.